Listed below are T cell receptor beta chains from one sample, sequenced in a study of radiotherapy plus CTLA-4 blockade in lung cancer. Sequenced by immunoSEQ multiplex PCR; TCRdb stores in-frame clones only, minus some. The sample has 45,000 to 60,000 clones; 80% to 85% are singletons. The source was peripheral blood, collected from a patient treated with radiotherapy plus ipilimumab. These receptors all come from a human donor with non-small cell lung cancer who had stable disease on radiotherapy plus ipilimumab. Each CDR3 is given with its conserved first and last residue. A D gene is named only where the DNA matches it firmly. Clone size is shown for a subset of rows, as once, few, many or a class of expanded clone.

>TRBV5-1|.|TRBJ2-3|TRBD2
CASSFSAGGPSDTQYF
TGCGCCAGCAGCTTTTCGGCGGGAGGGCCATCAGATACGCAGTATTTT
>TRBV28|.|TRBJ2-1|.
CASSFGGAAQNNEQFF
TGTGCCAGCAGTTTCGGCGGAGCGGCCCAAAACAATGAGCAGTTCTTC
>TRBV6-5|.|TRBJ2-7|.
CASSQARGSSYEQYF
TGTGCCAGCAGCCAAGCGCGGGGCTCCTCCTACGAGCAGTACTTC
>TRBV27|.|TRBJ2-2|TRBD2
CASSLSQGLASTGELFF
TGTGCCAGCAGTTTATCGCAGGGACTAGCCAGCACCGGGGAGCTGTTTTTT
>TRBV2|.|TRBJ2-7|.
CASSFLLEYEQYF
TGTGCCAGCAGCTTCCTGCTAGAGTACGAGCAGTACTTC
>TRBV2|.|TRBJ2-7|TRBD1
CASSRTGGRYEQYF
TGTGCCAGCAGCCGGACAGGGGGCCGCTACGAGCAGTACTTC
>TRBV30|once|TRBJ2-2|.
CACYRQNTGELFF
TGTGCCTGCTACAGACAGAACACCGGGGAGCTGTTTTTT
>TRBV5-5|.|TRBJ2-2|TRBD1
CASSLTGQNTGELFF
TGTGCCAGCAGCCTGACAGGGCAGAACACCGGGGAGCTGTTTTTT
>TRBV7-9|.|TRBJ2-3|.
CASSLSGPHVGTQYF
TGTGCCAGCAGCTTATCGGGTCCCCATGTGGGTACGCAGTATTTT
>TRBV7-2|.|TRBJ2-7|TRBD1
CASSLGRGQGNYEQYF
TGTGCCAGCAGCCTCGGCCGGGGACAGGGGAACTACGAGCAGTACTTC
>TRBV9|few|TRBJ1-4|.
CASLGQFRFNEKLFF
TGTGCCAGCCTCGGACAGTTTCGTTTCAATGAAAAACTGTTTTTT
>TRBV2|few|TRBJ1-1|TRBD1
CASHLDRGYTEAFF
TGTGCCAGCCATCTGGACAGGGGATACACTGAAGCTTTCTTT
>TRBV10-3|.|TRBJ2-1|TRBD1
CAIRGGQAHVSEQFF
TGTGCCATCAGGGGGGGACAGGCCCATGTGAGTGAGCAGTTCTTC
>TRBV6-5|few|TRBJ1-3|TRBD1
CASSSGQVLGNTIYF
TGTGCCAGCAGTTCCGGACAGGTTCTTGGAAACACCATATATTTT
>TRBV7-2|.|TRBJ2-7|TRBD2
CANSPSSGRVYEQYF
TGTGCCAACAGCCCCTCTAGCGGGAGGGTCTACGAGCAGTACTTC
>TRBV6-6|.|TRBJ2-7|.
CASSPGGGFSYEQYF
TGTGCCAGCAGCCCCGGTGGGGGGTTCTCCTACGAGCAGTACTTC
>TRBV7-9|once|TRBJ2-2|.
CASSWGDANTGELFF
TGTGCCAGCAGCTGGGGGGACGCGAACACCGGGGAGCTGTTTTTT
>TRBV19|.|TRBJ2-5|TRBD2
CASSKGLVETQYF
TGTGCCAGTAGTAAAGGACTAGTGGAGACCCAGTACTTC
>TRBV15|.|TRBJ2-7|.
CATSRDLGQGGEQYF
TGTGCCACCAGCAGAGATCTTGGACAGGGAGGGGAGCAGTACTTC
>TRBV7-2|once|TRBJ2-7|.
CASRATYEQYF
TGTGCCAGCAGGGCCACCTACGAGCAGTACTTC
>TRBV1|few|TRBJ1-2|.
CTSSRPGTGLGYGYTF
TGCACCAGCAGCCGCCCCGGGACAGGGTTGGGCTATGGCTACACCTTC
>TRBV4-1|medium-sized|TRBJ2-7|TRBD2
CASSQESGTSDEQYF
TGCGCCAGCAGCCAAGAATCGGGGACTAGTGACGAGCAGTACTTC
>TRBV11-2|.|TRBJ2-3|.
CASSSYPNGETTYTDTQYF
TGTGCCAGCAGCTCCTACCCAAACGGGGAGACGACGTACACAGATACGCAGTATTTT
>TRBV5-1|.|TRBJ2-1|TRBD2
CASSLVGAGEGNEQFF
TGCGCCAGCAGCTTGGTAGGGGCGGGAGAGGGCAATGAGCAGTTCTTC